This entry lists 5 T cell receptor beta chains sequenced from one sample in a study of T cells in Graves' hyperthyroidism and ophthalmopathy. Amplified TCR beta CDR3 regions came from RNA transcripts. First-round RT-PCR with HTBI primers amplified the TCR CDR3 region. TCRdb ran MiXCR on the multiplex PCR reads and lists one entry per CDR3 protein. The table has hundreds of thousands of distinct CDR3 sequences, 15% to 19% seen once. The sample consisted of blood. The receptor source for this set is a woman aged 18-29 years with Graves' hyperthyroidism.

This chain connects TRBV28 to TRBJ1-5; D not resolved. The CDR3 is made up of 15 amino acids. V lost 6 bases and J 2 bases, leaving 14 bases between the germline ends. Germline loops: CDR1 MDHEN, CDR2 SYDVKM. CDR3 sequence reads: CASRPPGGGNQPQHF. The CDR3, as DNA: TGTGCCAGCAGGCCCCCGGGAGGTGGCAATCAGCCCCAGCATTTT. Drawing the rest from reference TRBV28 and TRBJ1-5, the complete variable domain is DVKVTQSSRYLVKRTGEKVFLECVQDMDHENMFWYRQDPGLGLRLIYFSYDVKMKEKGDIPEGYSVSREKKERFSLILESASTNQTSMYLCASRPPGGGNQPQHFGDGTRLSIL.

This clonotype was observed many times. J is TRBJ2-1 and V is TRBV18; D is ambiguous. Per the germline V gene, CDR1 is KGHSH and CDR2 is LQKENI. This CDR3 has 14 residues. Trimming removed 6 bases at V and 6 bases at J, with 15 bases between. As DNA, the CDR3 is TGTGCCAGCTCTCAGGCGAGCGCGAGCAATGAGCAGTTCTTC. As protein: CASSQASASNEQFF.

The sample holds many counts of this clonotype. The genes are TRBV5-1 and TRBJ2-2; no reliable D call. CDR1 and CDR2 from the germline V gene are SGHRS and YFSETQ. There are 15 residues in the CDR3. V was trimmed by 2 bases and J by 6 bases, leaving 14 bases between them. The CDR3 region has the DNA TGCGCCAGCAGCTTAGGACGGGCTAGGTCCGGGGAGCTGTTTTTT. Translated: CASSLGRARSGELFF.

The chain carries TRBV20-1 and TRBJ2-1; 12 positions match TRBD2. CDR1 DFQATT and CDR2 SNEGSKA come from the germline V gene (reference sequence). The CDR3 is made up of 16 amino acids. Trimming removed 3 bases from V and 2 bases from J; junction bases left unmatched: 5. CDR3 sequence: CSARSSGGGTYNEQFF. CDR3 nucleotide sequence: TGCAGTGCTAGGTCTAGCGGGGGGGGAACCTACAATGAGCAGTTCTTC.

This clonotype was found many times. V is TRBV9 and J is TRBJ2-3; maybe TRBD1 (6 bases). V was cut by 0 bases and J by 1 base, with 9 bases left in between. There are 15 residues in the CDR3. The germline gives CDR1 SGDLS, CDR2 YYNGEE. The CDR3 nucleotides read TGTGCCAGCAGCGTAGGTCAGGGGCGCACAGATACGCAGTATTTT. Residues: CASSVGQGRTDTQYF. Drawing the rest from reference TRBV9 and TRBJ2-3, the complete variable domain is DSGVTQTPKHLITATGQRVTLRCSPRSGDLSVYWYQQSLDQGLQFLIQYYNGEERAKGNILERFSAQQFPDLHSELNLSSLELGDSALYFCASSVGQGRTDTQYFGPGTRLTVL.